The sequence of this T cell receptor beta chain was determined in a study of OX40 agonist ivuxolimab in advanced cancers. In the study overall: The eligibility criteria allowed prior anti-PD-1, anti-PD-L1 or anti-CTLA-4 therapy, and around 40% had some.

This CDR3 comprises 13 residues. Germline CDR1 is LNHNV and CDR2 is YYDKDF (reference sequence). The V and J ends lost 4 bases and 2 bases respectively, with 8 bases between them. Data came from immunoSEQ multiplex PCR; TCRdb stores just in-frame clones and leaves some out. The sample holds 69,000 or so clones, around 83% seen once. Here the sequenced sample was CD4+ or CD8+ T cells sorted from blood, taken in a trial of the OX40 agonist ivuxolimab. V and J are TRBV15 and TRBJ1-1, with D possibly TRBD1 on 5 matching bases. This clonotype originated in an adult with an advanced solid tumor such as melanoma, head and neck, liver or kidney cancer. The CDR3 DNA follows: TGTGCCACCAGCAATCAGGGTAACACTGAAGCTTTCTTT. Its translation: CATSNQGNTEAFF.